A single sample is the source of the 15 T cell receptor beta chains below, sequenced in a study of T cells after yellow fever vaccination. TCRdb independently ran MiXCR on the 5' RACE reads; one entry per CDR3 protein. Of over 120,000 distinct CDR3 sequences listed, 5% to 7.5% are singletons. This sample comprised CD4+ T cells sorted from PBMCs, obtained 10 days after the yellow fever booster vaccination. The receptors originated from a man aged 25-40 years who received the YFV17D yellow fever vaccine.

This clonotype was seen repeatedly, ten times or more. The chain carries TRBV15 and TRBJ2-5, with a tentative D call TRBD1 (5 bases). The germline V gene encodes CDR1 LNHNV and CDR2 YYDKDF (reference sequence). Trimming took off 0 bases at V and 8 bases at J, with 10 bases between the two ends. The CDR3 runs to 13 residues. CDR3 in amino acids: CATSRDQGITQYF. In DNA, the CDR3 is TGTGCCACCAGCAGAGATCAGGGCATCACCCAGTACTTC.

This clonotype was recorded many times. This chain uses TRBV5-1 with TRBJ2-7; the D gene is possibly TRBD2 (5 bases). Trimming stripped 4 bases from V and 3 bases from J, with 11 bases between. Germline CDR1 reads SGHRS; CDR2 reads YFSETQ. The CDR3 spans 13 residues. DNA for the CDR3: TGCGCCAGCAGCCCTTCGGGGAACTACGAGCAGTACTTC. As protein: CASSPSGNYEQYF.

This clonotype showed up many times. This sequence joins TRBV7-2 and TRBJ2-7; TRBD1 or TRBD2 may be the D gene (5 bases each). The CDR3 contains 14 residues. Looked up from germline, CDR1 is SGHTA and CDR2 is FQGNSA. V lost 0 bases, J lost 5 bases, and 11 bases lay in between. The CDR3 DNA follows: TGTGCCAGCAGCTTAGCGCTGAGGGGCCACGAGCAGTACTTC. It is translated as CASSLALRGHEQYF.

This clonotype was counted many times. The J gene is TRBJ2-2, the V gene TRBV28; D is unclear. Germline V lookup: CDR1 MDHEN, CDR2 SYDVKM. The CDR3 sequence is 14 residues long. The CDR3 DNA sequence: TGTGCTGCTCCTCTTTCGGCGAACACCGGGGAGCTGTTTTTT. Translated, it gives CAAPLSANTGELFF.

Ten or more counts support this clonotype. The chain links TRBV6-2 or TRBV6-3 to TRBJ1-1; maybe TRBD1 (6 bases). Germline CDR1 is MNHEY and CDR2 is SVGEGT. CDR3 length: 15 residues. Trimming stripped 7 bases from V and 0 bases from J, with 15 bases between. The CDR3 sequence is CASKRGGPMNTEAFF. The CDR3 region has the DNA TGTGCCAGCAAACGGGGGGGGCCGATGAACACTGAAGCTTTCTTT.

A few counts support this clonotype. V gene TRBV12-3 or TRBV12-4 combines with J gene TRBJ2-5; TRBD2 might be the D (6 bases). This CDR3 has 13 amino acids. The germline V and J ends were trimmed by 3 bases and 9 bases, with 14 bases remaining between them. The CDR3 DNA follows: TGTGCCAGCAGTTTGGGGGGAGAAGCGTCCCAGTACTTC. Translation: CASSLGGEASQYF.

In this sample, this clonotype turned up many times. The V gene is TRBV5-5, the J gene TRBJ2-6, with 10 bases lining up with TRBD1. V shed 0 bases, J shed 2 bases, and the junction held 5 bases outside the gene matches. Looked up from germline, CDR1 is SGHKS and CDR2 is YYEKEE (reference sequence). This CDR3 is 18 amino acids long. The CDR3 coding sequence is TGTGCCAGCAGCTTGGTTGGGACAGGGGCTCCTGGGGCCAACGTCCTGACTTTC. Protein sequence: CASSLVGTGAPGANVLTF.

This clonotype has only a few counts. The chain employs TRBV3-1 and TRBJ1-5, with 8 nucleotides matching TRBD1. The junction had 9 bases not matched to a gene; V was cut back by 0 bases and J by 11 bases. This CDR3 region has 15 residues. Germline CDR1 LGHDT, CDR2 YNNKEL (reference sequence). The CDR3 sequence: CASSQEGPGGTAQHF. The CDR3 coding sequence is TGTGCCAGCAGCCAAGAGGGTCCAGGGGGCACGGCCCAGCATTTT.

There are many counts of this clonotype. V is TRBV7-9 and J is TRBJ2-5; D unclear. The CDR3 runs 13 residues. Trimming left V 5 bases short and J 4 bases short, with 11 bases between. CDR1 SEHNR and CDR2 FQNEAQ come from the germline V gene (reference sequence). The CDR3 nucleotides read TGTGCCAGCAGCAGACGCAGCTCAGAGACCCAGTACTTC. Amino acids: CASSRRSSETQYF.

In its sample, this clonotype was seen many times. J is TRBJ2-2 and V is TRBV30; 9 nucleotides agree with TRBD1. Germline V lookup: CDR1 GTSNPN, CDR2 SVGIG (reference sequence). The V and J ends lost 0 bases and 7 bases, in that order; junction bases with no gene match: 6. This CDR3 region has 15 residues. CDR3: CAWSVNRGRGGELFF. For the CDR3, the DNA is TGTGCCTGGAGTGTAAACAGGGGGCGCGGCGGGGAGCTGTTTTTT.

This clonotype was counted many times. The genes are TRBV7-9 and TRBJ1-6; D is possibly TRBD1 (5 bases). This CDR3 has 14 residues. From germline, CDR1 is SEHNR and CDR2 FQNEAQ (reference sequence). Trimming left V 5 bases short and J 8 bases short, with 13 bases between. CDR3 coding DNA: TGTGCCAGCAGCCACAATGGGGGGGATTCACCCCTCCACTTT. It is translated as CASSHNGGDSPLHF.

This clonotype showed up many times. The chain combines TRBV3-1 with TRBJ1-2; TRBD1 might be the D (5 bases). The CDR3 loop spans 15 amino acids. Trimming removed 0 bases at V and 8 bases at J, with 16 bases between. Germline values: CDR1 LGHDT, CDR2 YNNKEL (reference sequence). CDR3 amino acids: CASSQEPSGSGGYTF. Written as DNA, the CDR3 is TGTGCCAGCAGCCAAGAGCCTTCAGGGTCCGGGGGCTACACCTTC.

This clonotype has a count of ten or more. V gene TRBV14 combines with J gene TRBJ2-1; 10 bases fit TRBD2. With V trimmed by 0 bases and J by 2 bases, 4 bases remained unmatched. Per germline, CDR1 SGHDN and CDR2 FVKESK. The CDR3 runs to 17 residues. CDR3: CASSQDPTSGPYNEQFF. In DNA, the CDR3 is TGTGCCAGCAGCCAAGACCCGACTAGCGGGCCCTACAATGAGCAGTTCTTC.

This clonotype appeared a few times. The J gene is TRBJ1-1, the V gene TRBV3-1; 12 nucleotides line up with TRBD1. CDR1 and CDR2 (germline): LGHDT, YNNKEL (reference sequence). The CDR3 sequence is 17 residues long. With 4 bases clipped from V and 0 bases from J, the junction kept 6 bases outside the gene matches. The DNA of the CDR3 is TGTGCCAGCAGCCCCCGGGACAGGGGGCTAGTGAACACTGAAGCTTTCTTT. As protein: CASSPRDRGLVNTEAFF. The variable domain in full, with the rest retrieved from reference TRBV3-1 and TRBJ1-1, is DTAVSQTPKYLVTQMGNDKSIKCEQNLGHDTMYWYKQDSKKFLKIMFSYNNKELIINETVPNRFSPKSPDKAHLNLHINSLELGDSAVYFCASSPRDRGLVNTEAFFGQGTRLTVV.

This clonotype was detected many times. The V gene is TRBV6-2 or TRBV6-3, the J gene TRBJ1-1; D is ambiguous. Per the germline V gene, CDR1 is MNHEY and CDR2 is SVGEGT. This CDR3 spans 15 amino acids. V lost 6 bases and J 0 bases, leaving 14 bases between the germline ends. The CDR3, as DNA: TGTGCCAGCAGCCTATCAGGAATTATGAACACTGAAGCTTTCTTT. Translation: CASSLSGIMNTEAFF.